The 32 T cell receptor beta chains listed next were all sequenced from one sample in a study of breast tumors, draining lymph nodes, adjacent tissues. Each CDR3 protein gets one entry after TCRdb re-called the multiplex PCR reads with MiXCR. The data show 30,000 to 40,000 distinct CDR3 sequences, 36% seen once. Sequencing input: breast tumor tissue. These receptors were collected from a female donor with breast cancer. Some clones in this sample may be carry-over from other donors' samples.

The chain links TRBV5-8 to TRBJ1-1; D is perhaps TRBD1 (6 bases). Germline values: CDR1 SGHTS, CDR2 YDEGEE. Trimming removed 0 bases from V and 1 base from J, with 13 bases in between. The CDR3 contains 16 residues. The CDR3 loop is CASSLGRGPKNTEAFF. CDR3 nucleotide sequence: TGTGCCAGCAGCTTGGGCAGGGGCCCAAAGAACACTGAAGCTTTCTTT.

This clonotype was picked up a small number of times. V usage is TRBV28 and J usage is TRBJ2-6; D not resolved. V was trimmed by 6 bases and J by 0 bases, leaving 3 bases between them. Germline lookup yields CDR1 MDHEN and CDR2 SYDVKM. This CDR3 has 13 amino acids. CDR3 in DNA: TGTGCCAGCAGGACCTCTGGGGCCAACGTCCTGACTTTC. This codes for CASRTSGANVLTF.

CDR3 sequence reads: CASSLVGAGVDEQYF. In DNA form, the CDR3 reads TGTGCCAGCAGCTTAGTAGGAGCGGGAGTCGACGAGCAGTACTTC. The V call is TRBV11-2, the J call TRBJ2-7; 8 bases align to TRBD2. Germline trimming cut 1 base from V and 5 bases from J; bases unmatched to any gene: 7. The CDR3 consists of 15 residues. Germline V lookup: CDR1 SGHAT, CDR2 FQNNGV.

This clonotype was seen just once. V is TRBV20-1 and J is TRBJ2-1; 7 nucleotides agree with TRBD2. This CDR3 has 15 residues. Per germline, CDR1 DFQATT and CDR2 SNEGSKA (reference sequence). V lost 0 bases, J lost 4 bases, and 6 bases stayed unmatched. In nucleotides, the CDR3 is TGCAGTGCTAGAGATATGGGACTACCATACAATGAGCAGTTCTTC. It specifies CSARDMGLPYNEQFF.

This clonotype came up many times. The chain combines TRBV5-1 with TRBJ2-1; 9 positions agree with TRBD2. Trimming took 0 bases from V and 1 from J; bases not matched to a gene: 5. Germline V gene lookup returns CDR1 SGHRS and CDR2 YFSETQ. The CDR3 runs 17 residues. The CDR3 nucleotides are TGCGCCAGCAGCTTGGTTAATAGCGGGAGATCCTACAATGAGCAGTTCTTC. Protein product: CASSLVNSGRSYNEQFF.

As regards this clonotype: At one end the junction does not follow the germline gene, possibly because of a read error. V usage is TRBV9 and J usage is TRBJ2-1, with D tentatively TRBD2 (5 bases). Germline assignment: CDR1 SGDLS and CDR2 YYNGEE. The CDR3 consists of 15 residues. The CDR3: CASSVVGGSYNEQFF. The CDR3 region has the DNA TGTGCTAGCAGCGTAGTCGGCGGGTCGTACAATGAGCAGTTCTTC.

This clonotype was found many times. The rearrangement links TRBV2 to TRBJ2-3, with TRBD1 identical over 7 bases. The CDR3 extends over 14 amino acids. After removal of 3 bases from V and 5 bases from J, the junction contained 5 bases not matched to a gene. Germline lookup yields CDR1 SNHLY and CDR2 FYNNEI. CDR3 protein: CASSDRGFGDTQYF. The CDR3 bases are TGTGCCAGCAGTGACAGGGGGTTTGGAGATACGCAGTATTTT.

This clonotype was counted many times. The chain is built from TRBV12-3 or TRBV12-4 and TRBJ2-3, with 8 bases matching TRBD2. The CDR3 has 16 amino acids. The J segment lost 2 bases and the V segment lost 9 bases, leaving 13 bases of the junction unmatched. The CDR3 here is CASRPSGLVLTDTQYF. The CDR3 nucleotides read TGTGCCAGTCGACCCTCGGGACTAGTACTCACAGATACGCAGTATTTT.

The V and J genes are TRBV5-4 and TRBJ2-3; the match to TRBD2 covers 9 bases. Per the germline V gene, CDR1 is SGHNT and CDR2 is YYREEE (reference sequence). CDR3 length: 14 amino acids. Germline trimming cut 5 bases from V and 6 bases from J; bases unmatched to any gene: 7. This chain's CDR3 is CASRREGMRDTQYF. CDR3 bases: TGTGCCAGCAGGCGGGAGGGAATGAGGGATACGCAGTATTTT.

This clonotype was observed many times. The gene calls are TRBV2 and TRBJ1-3; D uncertain. Germline V gene lookup returns CDR1 SNHLY and CDR2 FYNNEI. V was clipped by 10 bases and J by 0 bases, with 7 bases between them. The CDR3 contains 12 residues. CDR3 region: CATGNSGNTIYF. The CDR3 DNA reads TGTGCCACAGGAAACTCTGGAAACACCATATATTTT.

This clonotype was counted a few times. The chain combines TRBV4-1 with TRBJ2-3; TRBD2 matches at 14 bases. Germline values: CDR1 MGHRA, CDR2 YSYEKL. The CDR3 is made up of 17 amino acids. The J segment lost 4 bases and the V segment lost 4 bases, leaving 7 bases of the junction unmatched. For the CDR3, the DNA is TGCGCCAGCAGCCCGGGACTAGCGGGAGATCGGGCAGATACGCAGTATTTT. It codes for CASSPGLAGDRADTQYF.

The chain is built from TRBV20-1 and TRBJ2-5; D is uncertain. V dropped 5 bases and J dropped 2 bases, with 21 bases sitting between them. Germline assignment: CDR1 DFQATT and CDR2 SNEGSKA (reference sequence). This CDR3 is built from 16 residues. For the CDR3, the DNA is TGCAGTGCTCGTTTCCGTACTGTGATTGGGCAAGAGACCCAGTACTTC. It specifies CSARFRTVIGQETQYF.

This clonotype has a single count. This rearrangement joins TRBV6-5 to TRBJ2-7; TRBD2 aligns across 8 bases. Per the germline V gene, CDR1 is MNHEY and CDR2 is SVGAGI. V gave up 0 bases and J gave up 3 bases; unmatched junction bases: 4. The CDR3 is made up of 15 amino acids. The CDR3 sequence is CASSYSSAGGYEQYF. For the CDR3, the DNA is TGTGCCAGCAGTTACTCTTCGGCGGGAGGCTACGAGCAGTACTTC.

This clonotype has ten or more counts. The V call is TRBV24-1, the J call TRBJ1-5, with D tentatively TRBD1 (5 bases). CDR3 length: 13 amino acids. Trimming removed 10 bases at V and 6 bases at J, with 15 bases between. Germline V gene data show CDR1 as KGHDR and CDR2 as SFDVKD. CDR3 sequence: CATSRGFGQPQHF. The CDR3 DNA reads TGTGCCACGTCGAGGGGATTCGGTCAGCCCCAGCATTTT.

This clonotype was seen at least ten times. The chain combines TRBV5-8 with TRBJ2-3; D is perhaps TRBD1 or TRBD2 (6 bases each). Per germline, CDR1 SGHTS and CDR2 YDEGEE. Trimming cost V 0 bases and J 1 base, with 15 bases left between them. The CDR3 is made up of 17 amino acids. The CDR3 protein is CASSLEGGGPGTDTQYF. CDR3 bases: TGTGCCAGCAGCTTGGAGGGTGGGGGGCCGGGCACAGATACGCAGTATTTT.

This clonotype was detected only a few times. V and J are TRBV13 and TRBJ1-5; D might be TRBD1 (5 bases). The V gene lost 0 bases and the J gene lost 4 bases, with 7 bases spanning the gap. The CDR3 is 14 residues long. Germline assignment: CDR1 PRHDT and CDR2 FYEKMQ (reference sequence). The CDR3 DNA reads TGTGCCAGCAGCTTAGGCCACAGGAATCAGCCCCAGCATTTT. Translating gives CASSLGHRNQPQHF. Supplemented by reference TRBV13 and TRBJ1-5, the full variable domain reads AAGVIQSPRHLIKEKRETATLKCYPIPRHDTVYWYQQGPGQDPQFLISFYEKMQSDKGSIPDRFSAQQFSDYHSELNMSSLELGDSALYFCASSLGHRNQPQHFGDGTRLSIL.

At least ten counts were recorded for this clonotype. The chain couples TRBV20-1 to TRBJ2-5; D may correspond to TRBD1 or TRBD2 (5 bases each). CDR1 is DFQATT, CDR2 SNEGSKA, per germline (reference sequence). The CDR3 extends over 14 amino acids. Trimming removed 3 bases at V and 9 bases at J, with 20 bases between. CDR3 coding DNA: TGCAGTGCTAGGACCGGGACGGCGGTTAAGGCCCAGTACTTC. Protein: CSARTGTAVKAQYF.

This clonotype is termed medium-sized. The J gene is TRBJ2-3, the V gene TRBV5-1; possibly TRBD1 for D (5 bases). The CDR3 is 15 amino acids. Germline lookup yields CDR1 SGHRS and CDR2 YFSETQ. V dropped 0 bases and J dropped 4 bases, with 12 bases sitting between them. CDR3 sequence (DNA): TGCGCCAGCAGCTTGGATGGGGCCGGACCAGATACGCAGTATTTT. Amino acids: CASSLDGAGPDTQYF.

This clonotype was picked up many times. The chain combines TRBV5-4 with TRBJ2-3, with no clear D. The CDR3 consists of 14 residues. CDR1 and CDR2 from the germline V gene are SGHNT and YYREEE (reference sequence). V lost 0 bases and J 2 bases, leaving 7 bases between the germline ends. For the CDR3, the DNA is TGTGCCAGCAGCTTGGGGGGATTCACAGATACGCAGTATTTT. Translated: CASSLGGFTDTQYF.

The gene calls are TRBV7-9 and TRBJ2-1; D remains unclear. This CDR3 region has 14 residues. V lost 1 base, J lost 2 bases, and 6 bases lay in between. CDR1 SEHNR and CDR2 FQNEAQ come from the germline V gene (reference sequence). The CDR3 sequence is CASSLGYPYNEQFF. The CDR3 DNA reads TGTGCCAGCAGCTTAGGCTACCCCTACAATGAGCAGTTCTTC.

This clonotype was seen repeatedly, ten times or more. The J gene is TRBJ2-2, the V gene TRBV15, with TRBD2 as a possible D gene (6 bases). The CDR3 contains 17 residues. V lost 0 bases and J lost 1, with 12 bases in between. Germline CDR1 reads LNHNV; CDR2 reads YYDKDF (reference sequence). CDR3 protein: CATSRDFWGGNTGELFF. Here the CDR3 DNA reads TGTGCCACCAGCAGAGACTTTTGGGGAGGGAACACCGGGGAGCTGTTTTTT.

The V call is TRBV13, the J call TRBJ2-1, with 7 bases identical to TRBD2. V lost 3 bases, J lost 8 bases, and 16 bases stayed unmatched. The CDR3 runs to 17 residues. The germline V gene encodes CDR1 PRHDT and CDR2 FYEKMQ (reference sequence). The DNA for the CDR3 is TGTGCCAGCAGCTTTGGGCGGGCGGGAGTCCCCACCGATGAGCAGTTCTTC. Its translation is CASSFGRAGVPTDEQFF.

The sample holds many counts of this clonotype. The chain recombines TRBV15 with TRBJ2-1, with a weak D call TRBD1 (6 bases). Germline lookup yields CDR1 LNHNV and CDR2 YYDKDF (reference sequence). This CDR3 is built from 15 residues. V lost 3 bases and J 0 bases, leaving 9 bases between the germline ends. The CDR3 loop is CATSRDSRSYNEQFF. As DNA, the CDR3 is TGTGCCACCAGCAGGGACAGCCGCTCCTACAATGAGCAGTTCTTC.

This clonotype appeared many times. This chain links TRBV6-5 with TRBJ1-5, with no clear D. The V end was cut by 0 bases, the J end by 0 bases, with 3 bases between. This CDR3 has 14 amino acids. The V gene's germline CDR1 is MNHEY and CDR2 SVGAGI. This CDR3 is CASSYSYSNQPQHF. The CDR3 DNA is TGTGCCAGCAGTTACTCTTATAGCAATCAGCCCCAGCATTTT.

This chain joins TRBV5-6 and TRBJ2-7; possibly TRBD2 for D (5 bases). Germline V CDR1 and CDR2: SGHDT, YYEEEE. Trimming removed 0 bases at V and 7 bases at J, with 14 bases between. The CDR3 covers 14 residues. For the CDR3, the DNA is TGTGCCAGCAGCTTGGGAACGGGGAAGGGTGAGCAGTACTTC. Protein: CASSLGTGKGEQYF.

This clonotype was seen a single time. The chain has TRBV7-9 and TRBJ2-1, with D uncertain. Germline-derived CDR1 and CDR2 are SEHNR and FQNEAQ (reference sequence). Trimming took off 1 base at V and 4 bases at J, with 8 bases between the two ends. There are 14 residues in the CDR3. The CDR3 coding sequence is TGTGCCAGCAGCTTAGTCGGGCGGTACAATGAGCAGTTCTTC. Protein: CASSLVGRYNEQFF.

At least ten counts were recorded for this clonotype. The J gene is TRBJ2-3, the V gene TRBV6-1, with TRBD2 matching 11 bases. The trim removed 4 bases at V and 3 bases at J, leaving 0 bases unmatched. Germline-derived CDR1 and CDR2 are MNHNS and SASEGT. The CDR3 has 14 residues. CDR3 region: CASSVAGGTDTQYF. For the CDR3, the DNA is TGTGCCAGCAGTGTAGCGGGAGGGACAGATACGCAGTATTTT.

The sample holds many counts of this clonotype. The chain joins TRBV6-6 to TRBJ2-1, with D uncertain. The CDR3 extends over 12 amino acids. Trimming stripped 3 bases from V and 7 bases from J, with 7 bases between. Germline V lookup: CDR1 MNHNY, CDR2 SVGAGI (reference sequence). The CDR3 loop is CASSYSRNEQFF. CDR3 in DNA: TGTGCCAGCAGTTATAGCCGGAATGAGCAGTTCTTC.

The rearrangement joins TRBV10-3 to TRBJ1-2, with D possibly being TRBD1 (5 bases). V was clipped by 2 bases and J by 6 bases, with 10 bases between them. This CDR3 spans 13 amino acids. Germline V CDR1 and CDR2: ENHRY, SYGVKD. CDR3 region: CAISESGGDGYTF. CDR3 in DNA: TGTGCCATCAGTGAGAGTGGAGGGGATGGCTACACCTTC.

In its sample, this clonotype was seen many times. The rearrangement links TRBV11-2 to TRBJ2-1; perhaps TRBD1 as D (6 bases). The length of the CDR3 is 13 residues. Germline assignment: CDR1 SGHAT and CDR2 FQNNGV. The V end lost 10 bases, the J end lost 2 bases, and 12 bases lay between the germline ends. The CDR3: CATHRDTYNEQFF. The CDR3 nucleotides are TGTGCCACCCACCGGGACACCTACAATGAGCAGTTCTTC.

This clonotype was seen ten or more times. This rearrangement joins TRBV2 to TRBJ1-5; 10 bases map to TRBD1. CDR3 length: 13 residues. Per the germline V gene, CDR1 is SNHLY and CDR2 is FYNNEI. Losses at the gene ends were 11 bases for V and 5 bases for J; bases not matched to a gene: 6. In DNA form, the CDR3 reads TGTGCCGGTAAAGGGACAGGGGATCAGCCCCAGCATTTT. Translating gives CAGKGTGDQPQHF.

The chain joins TRBV10-3 to TRBJ2-3; maybe TRBD1 (6 bases). This CDR3 is 15 amino acids long. The germline gives CDR1 ENHRY, CDR2 SYGVKD. V lost 6 bases, J lost 1 base, and 14 bases lay in between. The CDR3 bases are TGTGCCATCAGCGACCAGGGGACGGGCACAGATACGCAGTATTTT. Protein sequence: CAISDQGTGTDTQYF.